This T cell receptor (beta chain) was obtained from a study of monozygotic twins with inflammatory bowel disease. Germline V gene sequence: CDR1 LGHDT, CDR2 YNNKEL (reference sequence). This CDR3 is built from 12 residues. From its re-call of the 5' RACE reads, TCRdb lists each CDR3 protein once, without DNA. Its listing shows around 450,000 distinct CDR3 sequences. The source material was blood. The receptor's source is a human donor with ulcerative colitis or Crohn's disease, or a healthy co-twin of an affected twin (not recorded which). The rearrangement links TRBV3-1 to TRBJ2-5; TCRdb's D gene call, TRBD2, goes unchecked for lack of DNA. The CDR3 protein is CASSPRTSSQYF.